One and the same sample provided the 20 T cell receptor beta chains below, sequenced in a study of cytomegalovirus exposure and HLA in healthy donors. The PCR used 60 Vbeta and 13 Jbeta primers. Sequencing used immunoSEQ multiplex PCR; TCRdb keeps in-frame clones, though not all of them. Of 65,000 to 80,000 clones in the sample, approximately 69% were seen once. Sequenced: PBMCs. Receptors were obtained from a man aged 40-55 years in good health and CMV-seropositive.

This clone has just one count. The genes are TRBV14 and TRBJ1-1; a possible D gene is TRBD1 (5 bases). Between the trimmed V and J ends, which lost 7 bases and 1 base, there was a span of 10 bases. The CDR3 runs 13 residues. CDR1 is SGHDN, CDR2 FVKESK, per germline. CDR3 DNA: TGTGCCAGCAAAAAACAGGAGAACACTGAAGCTTTCTTT. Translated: CASKKQENTEAFF.

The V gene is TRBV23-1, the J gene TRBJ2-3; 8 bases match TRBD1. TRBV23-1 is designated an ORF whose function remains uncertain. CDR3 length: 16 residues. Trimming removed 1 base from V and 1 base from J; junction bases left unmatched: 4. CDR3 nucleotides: TGCGCCAGCAGTCAATACCCAGGGGGCGGCACAGATACGCAGTATTTT. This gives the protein CASSQYPGGGTDTQYF.

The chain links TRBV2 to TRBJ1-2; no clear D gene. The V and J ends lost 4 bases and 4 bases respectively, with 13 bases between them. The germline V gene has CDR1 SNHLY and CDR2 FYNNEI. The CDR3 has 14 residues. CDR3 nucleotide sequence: TGTGCCAGCAGTGGTCCCGGCGGCTTCTATGGCTACACCTTC. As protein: CASSGPGGFYGYTF.

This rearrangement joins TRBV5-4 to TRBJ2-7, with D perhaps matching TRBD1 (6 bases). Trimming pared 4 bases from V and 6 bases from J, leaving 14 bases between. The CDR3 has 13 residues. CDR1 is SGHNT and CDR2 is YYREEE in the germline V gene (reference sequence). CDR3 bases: TGTGCCAGCAGCCACTCGGACAGTGCCGAGCAGTACTTC. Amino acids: CASSHSDSAEQYF.

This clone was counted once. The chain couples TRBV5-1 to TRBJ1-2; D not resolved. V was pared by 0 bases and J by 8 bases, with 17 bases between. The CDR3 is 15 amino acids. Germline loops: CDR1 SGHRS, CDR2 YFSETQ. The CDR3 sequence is CASSLGVTGGSGYTF. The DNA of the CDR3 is TGCGCCAGCAGCTTGGGGGTTACGGGTGGGAGCGGCTACACCTTC.

In DNA form, the CDR3 reads TGTGCCAGCAGCCCGGGACAGATAGAGACCCAGTACTTC. This gives the protein CASSPGQIETQYF. The genes are TRBV6-6 and TRBJ2-5, with 7 bases identical to TRBD1. With 6 bases clipped from V and 4 bases from J, the junction kept 5 bases outside the gene matches. CDR1 and CDR2 from the germline V gene are MNHNY and SVGAGI (reference sequence). The length of the CDR3 is 13 residues.

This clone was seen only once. CDR3 DNA sequence: TGTGCCAGCAGCGGGAGGGCGGGCGCAGATACGCAGTATTTT. This translates into CASSGRAGADTQYF. V gene TRBV28 combines with J gene TRBJ2-3; 8 bases are shared with TRBD2. V was clipped by 6 bases and J by 4 bases; unmatched bases: 6. This CDR3 has 14 residues. Germline V gives CDR1 MDHEN, CDR2 SYDVKM.

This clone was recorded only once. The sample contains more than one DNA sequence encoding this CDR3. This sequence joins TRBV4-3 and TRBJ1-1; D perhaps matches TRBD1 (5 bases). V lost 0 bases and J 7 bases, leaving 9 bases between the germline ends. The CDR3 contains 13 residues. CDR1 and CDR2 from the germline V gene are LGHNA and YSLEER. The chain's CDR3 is CASSQDSGDEAFF. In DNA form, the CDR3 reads TGCGCCAGCAGCCAAGATTCGGGGGATGAAGCTTTCTTT.

The chain's CDR3 is CASSTWTVSGNTIYF. The CDR3 DNA reads TGTGCCAGCAGCACCTGGACAGTGTCGGGAAACACCATATATTTT. The chain employs TRBV5-6 and TRBJ1-3; tentatively, D is TRBD1 (6 bases). The V end was cut by 4 bases, the J end by 4 bases, with 15 bases between. This CDR3 region has 15 residues. CDR1 and CDR2 (germline): SGHDT, YYEEEE.

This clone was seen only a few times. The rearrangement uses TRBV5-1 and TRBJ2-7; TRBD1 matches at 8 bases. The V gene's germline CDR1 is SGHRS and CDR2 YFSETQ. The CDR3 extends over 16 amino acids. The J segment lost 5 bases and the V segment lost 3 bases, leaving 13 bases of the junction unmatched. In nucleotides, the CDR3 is TGCGCCAGCAGCTCCCCCAAGGGACAGGTTATAGACGAGCAGTACTTC. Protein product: CASSSPKGQVIDEQYF.

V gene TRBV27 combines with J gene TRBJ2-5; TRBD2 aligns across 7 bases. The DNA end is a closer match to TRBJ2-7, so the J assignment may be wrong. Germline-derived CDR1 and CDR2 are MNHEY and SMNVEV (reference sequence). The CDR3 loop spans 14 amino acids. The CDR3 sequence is CASSLGPGRYEQYF. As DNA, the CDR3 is TGTGCCAGCAGCCTCGGGCCCGGGAGGTACGAGCAGTACTTC.

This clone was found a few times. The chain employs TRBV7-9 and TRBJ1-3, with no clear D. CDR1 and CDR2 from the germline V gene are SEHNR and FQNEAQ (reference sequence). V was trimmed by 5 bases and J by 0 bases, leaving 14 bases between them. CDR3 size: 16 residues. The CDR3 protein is CASSTPSPLSGNTIYF. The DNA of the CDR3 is TGTGCCAGCAGCACTCCTAGTCCCCTCTCTGGAAACACCATATATTTT.

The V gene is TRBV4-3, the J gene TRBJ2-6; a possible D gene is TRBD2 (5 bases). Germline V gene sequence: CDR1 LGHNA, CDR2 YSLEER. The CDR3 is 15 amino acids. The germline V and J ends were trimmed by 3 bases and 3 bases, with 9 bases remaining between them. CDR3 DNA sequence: TGCGCCAGCAGCCATCAGAGGGTTGGGGCCAACGTCCTGACTTTC. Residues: CASSHQRVGANVLTF.

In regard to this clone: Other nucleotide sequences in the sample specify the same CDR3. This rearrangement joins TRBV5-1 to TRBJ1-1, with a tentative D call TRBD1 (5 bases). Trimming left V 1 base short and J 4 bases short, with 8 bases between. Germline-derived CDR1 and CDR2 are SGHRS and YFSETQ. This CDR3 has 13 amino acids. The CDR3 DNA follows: TGCGCCAGCAGCTTGCGGGGGGGCACTGAAGCTTTCTTT. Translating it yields CASSLRGGTEAFF.

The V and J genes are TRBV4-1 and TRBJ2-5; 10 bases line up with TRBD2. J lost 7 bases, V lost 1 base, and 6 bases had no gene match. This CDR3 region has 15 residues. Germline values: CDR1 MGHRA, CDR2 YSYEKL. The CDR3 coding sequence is TGCGCCAGCAGCCAAGCTCTAGCGGGGGTGATGACCCAGTACTTC. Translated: CASSQALAGVMTQYF.

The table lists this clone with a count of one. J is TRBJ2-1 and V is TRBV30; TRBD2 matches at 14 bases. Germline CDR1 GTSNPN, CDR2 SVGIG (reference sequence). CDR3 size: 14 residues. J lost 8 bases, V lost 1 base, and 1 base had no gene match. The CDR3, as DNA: TGTGCCTGGAGTGCGACTAGCGGGGGGGATGAGCAGTTCTTC. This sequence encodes CAWSATSGGDEQFF.

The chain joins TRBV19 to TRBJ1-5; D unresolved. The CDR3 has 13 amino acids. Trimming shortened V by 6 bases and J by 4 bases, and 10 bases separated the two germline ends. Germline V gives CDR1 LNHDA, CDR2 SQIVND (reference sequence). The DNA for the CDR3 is TGTGCCAGTAGCTGGCAGTCAAATCAGCCCCAGCATTTT. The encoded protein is CASSWQSNQPQHF. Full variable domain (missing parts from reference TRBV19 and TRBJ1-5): DGGITQSPKYLFRKEGQNVTLSCEQNLNHDAMYWYRQDPGQGLRLIYYSQIVNDFQKGDIAEGYSVSREKKESFPLTVTSAQKNPTAFYLCASSWQSNQPQHFGDGTRLSIL.

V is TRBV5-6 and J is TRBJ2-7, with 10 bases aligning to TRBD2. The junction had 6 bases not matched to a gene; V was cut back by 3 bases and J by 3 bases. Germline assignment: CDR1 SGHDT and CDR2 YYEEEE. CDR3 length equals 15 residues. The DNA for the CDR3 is TGTGCCAGCAGCTCCCGACTAGCGGGCCGCTACGAGCAGTACTTC. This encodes CASSSRLAGRYEQYF.

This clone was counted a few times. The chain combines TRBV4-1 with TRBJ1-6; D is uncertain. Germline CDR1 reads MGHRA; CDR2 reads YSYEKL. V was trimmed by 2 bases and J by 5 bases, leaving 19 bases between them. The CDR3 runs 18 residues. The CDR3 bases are TGCGCCAGCAGCCAACTCGACCTTATCTTGAGGGATAATTCACCCCTCCACTTT. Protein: CASSQLDLILRDNSPLHF.

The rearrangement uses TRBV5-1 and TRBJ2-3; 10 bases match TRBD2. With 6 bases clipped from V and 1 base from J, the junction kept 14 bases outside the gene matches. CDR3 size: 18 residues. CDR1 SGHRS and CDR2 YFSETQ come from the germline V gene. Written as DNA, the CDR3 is TGCGCCAGCACCCCTGTCGGCCTTGGGACTAGCGGCACAGATACGCAGTATTTT. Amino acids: CASTPVGLGTSGTDTQYF.